Given below is one T cell receptor (beta chain) in context. This clonotype was observed many times. Its antigen is not yet known. Within one base of it there is no much larger clone, and no base qualities were kept. The protocol used for the library was PCR. Sequenced on an Illumina HiSeq 2500. TCR libraries were prepared with molecular barcoding, using unique molecular identifiers to normalize TCRbeta repertoire quantification. TCRdb took the public reads, trimmed them with fastp at Q25, ran MiXCR for clone calling and kept in-frame beta chains. A single entry per CDR3 protein holds the most common genes and DNA from its merged rows. Here the sample has 200,000 to 250,000 distinct CDR3 sequences; around 7.8% occur a single time. The ten largest clones take up 6.3% of the sample. The data belong to a study of T-cell reconstitution after alpha-beta-depleted transplantation in children (TCRdb year 2016). Study-wide context: Using TCR repertoire profiling, the study followed T-cell immune reconstitution in a quantitative way in children after TCRalphabeta/CD19-depleted allogeneic hematopoietic cell transplantation. Findings and caveats that apply to the study as a whole: About two months after transplant, the apparently early recovery of alphabetaT-cell counts reportedly depended on just several hundred clones that had expanded rapidly and came from non-depleted graft cells. In some patients, the high TCRbeta diversity seen at day 60 was put down to recipient T cells and intrathymic progenitors that had survived conditioning. Over subsequent months, a decline in hyperexpanded clone frequencies was noted, and after one year, T-cell counts and TCRbeta diversity were mostly ascribed to newly produced T cells.

The label giving this sample's treatment or condition can be read as: allogeneic hematopoietic cell transplantation with graft depleted of TCRalphabeta T cells and CD19 B cells. The transplant recipients were children given TCRalphabeta/CD19-depleted allogeneic hematopoietic cell grafts. This material consisted of PBMCs, mostly from graft donor cells, taken 180 days after TCRalphabeta/CD19-depleted stem cell transplant. The sequence was collected from a male patient younger than 18 who had a stem cell transplant for acute lymphoblastic leukemia, so the T cells may come from the graft donor.

The sequenced DNA: TGTGCCAGCTCACCGGGACAGAATAATTCACCCCTCCACTTT. Translated, it reads CASSPGQNNSPLHF. Rearrangement joined TRBV18 to TRBJ1-6, with 7 bases matching TRBD1. Based on the germline V gene, the CDR1 and CDR2 sequences are KGHSH and LQKENI. The CDR3 goes from the cysteine to the phenylalanine over 14 residues. The retained sequence is limited to the CDR3, 42 bases, with the frame set at the first base. Trimming takes 3 bases off V and 5 bases off J; junction bases not matched to a gene: 1.